A selection of T cell receptor beta chains follows, all from one sample in a study of glioma-infiltrating T cells after dendritic cell vaccination. The assay was immunoSEQ multiplex PCR, and TCRdb's table has in-frame clones only and misses some. Of tens of thousands of clones listed, over 75% are singletons. Sequenced material: blood, taken before dendritic cell vaccination. Receptors were obtained from a human donor with glioblastoma. The CDR3 runs from the conserved cysteine through the conserved F or W. The D gene is left open where the match is weak. Only some rows state a clone size, as once, few, many or a class for expanded clones.

abundance	v_gene	j_gene	len	d_gene	CDR3aa	CDR3nt
-	TRBV11-2	TRBJ2-7	17	TRBD2	CASSSSGASGGNYEQYF	TGTGCCAGCAGCTCCAGTGGGGCTAGCGGGGGTAACTACGAGCAGTACTTC
-	TRBV19	TRBJ2-1	15	TRBD1	CASTSDRVGRNEQFF	TGTGCCAGTACCTCGGACAGGGTGGGTCGCAATGAGCAGTTCTTC
-	TRBV19	TRBJ1-1	18	TRBD1	CASINIPPLGGRGTEAFF	TGTGCCAGTATTAACATACCCCCTTTAGGGGGCAGGGGAACTGAAGCTTTCTTT
-	TRBV4-1	TRBJ1-5	17	-	CASSHGKAGVGNQPQHF	TGCGCCAGCAGCCACGGGAAAGCAGGGGTAGGCAATCAGCCCCAGCATTTT
-	TRBV5-1	TRBJ2-3	17	-	CASRASTRIPSADTQYF	TGCGCCAGCAGAGCCTCTACTAGGATACCATCGGCAGATACGCAGTATTTT
-	TRBV4-1	TRBJ2-7	17	-	CASSQDLTYETTTGQYF	TGCGCCAGCAGCCAAGATCTGACTTACGAAACTACTACGGGGCAGTACTTC
-	TRBV5-8	TRBJ1-2	12	TRBD1	CASSWGTAGYTF	TGTGCCAGCAGCTGGGGGACAGCAGGCTACACCTTC
-	TRBV30	TRBJ1-2	11	-	CAWRGGNGYTF	TGTGCCTGGAGGGGGGGGAACGGCTACACCTTC
few	TRBV21-1	TRBJ2-5	16	-	CASSKERTENQETQYF	TGTGCCAGCAGCAAAGAAAGGACAGAGAACCAAGAGACCCAGTACTTC
once	TRBV30	TRBJ2-3	12	-	CAWSTNTDTQYF	TGTGCCTGGTCGACTAACACAGATACGCAGTATTTT
-	TRBV13	TRBJ1-2	10	-	CASSSDGYTF	TGTGCCAGCAGCTCTGATGGCTACACCTTC
-	TRBV4-1	TRBJ2-7	14	-	CASSQGTDLYEQYF	TGCGCCAGCAGCCAAGGCACTGATCTCTACGAGCAGTACTTC
-	TRBV7-6	TRBJ2-2	16	TRBD1	CASSSSGTGVSGELFF	TGTGCCAGCAGCTCCTCCGGGACAGGGGTGTCCGGGGAGCTGTTTTTT
few	TRBV6-5	TRBJ1-1	15	TRBD1	CASSYYRGKDTEAFF	TGTGCCAGCAGTTACTACAGGGGGAAGGACACTGAAGCTTTCTTT
-	TRBV9	TRBJ2-4	15	-	CASSVGYRDKNIQYF	TGTGCCAGCAGCGTAGGTTACCGGGACAAAAACATTCAGTACTTC
-	TRBV5-6	TRBJ2-7	16	TRBD2	CASSWIGSGIDYEQYF	TGTGCCAGCAGCTGGATTGGCAGCGGGATCGACTACGAGCAGTACTTC
-	TRBV6-1	TRBJ1-5	14	-	CASRGRQGNQPQHF	TGTGCCAGCAGGGGGCGACAGGGCAATCAGCCCCAGCATTTT
-	TRBV14	TRBJ1-2	14	-	CASSQEWLNWGYTF	TGTGCCAGCAGCCAAGAATGGCTCAATTGGGGCTACACCTTC
once	TRBV27	TRBJ2-5	17	TRBD2	CASSLSMLAGDQETQYF	TGTGCCAGCAGTTTATCGATGCTAGCGGGAGACCAAGAGACCCAGTACTTC
-	TRBV18	TRBJ2-7	12	-	CASSPNGYEQYF	TGTGCCAGCTCACCAAACGGCTACGAGCAGTACTTC
-	TRBV5-1	TRBJ1-2	13	TRBD1	CASSSTGNYGYTF	TGCGCCAGCAGCTCGACAGGGAACTATGGCTACACCTTC
-	TRBV6-5	TRBJ1-2	14	-	CASRAGESNYGYTF	TGTGCCAGCAGGGCAGGGGAGTCTAACTATGGCTACACCTTC
-	TRBV2	TRBJ2-7	11	-	CASSDFYEQYF	TGTGCCAGCAGTGACTTCTACGAGCAGTACTTC
-	TRBV30	TRBJ2-1	14	TRBD2	CAWSVGLAFNEQFF	TGTGCCTGGAGTGTAGGACTAGCGTTCAATGAGCAGTTCTTC
once	TRBV5-1	TRBJ1-6	14	TRBD1	CASSPDRGQSPLHF	TGCGCCAGCAGCCCAGACAGGGGACAGTCACCCCTCCACTTT
once	TRBV6-6	TRBJ2-7	12	-	CASSYAGVEQYF	TGTGCCAGCAGTTACGCAGGGGTTGAGCAGTACTTC
-	TRBV2	TRBJ1-1	14	TRBD1	CASSTTGAPTEAFF	TGTGCCAGCAGCACTACAGGGGCCCCCACTGAAGCTTTCTTT
-	TRBV5-1	TRBJ1-2	15	-	CASSLAGPTNYGYTF	TGCGCCAGCAGCTTGGCTGGGCCGACTAACTATGGCTACACCTTC
-	TRBV14	TRBJ1-2	13	-	CASSQAGVHGYTF	TGTGCCAGCAGCCAAGCGGGGGTGCATGGCTACACCTTC
-	TRBV6-1	TRBJ1-6	15	TRBD1	CASNTKGQGSSPLHF	TGTGCCAGCAACACTAAGGGACAGGGGAGTTCACCCCTCCACTTT
few	TRBV5-1	TRBJ1-6	15	TRBD1	CASSLEDRGNSPLHF	TGCGCCAGCAGCTTGGAGGACAGGGGTAATTCCCCCCTCCACTTT
few	TRBV7-2	TRBJ2-5	15	TRBD1	CASSRMTGWGETQYF	TGTGCCAGCAGCCGTATGACAGGGTGGGGGGAGACCCAGTACTTC
-	TRBV10-2	TRBJ1-2	13	TRBD1	CASTPGTEYGYTF	TGCGCCAGCACACCCGGGACAGAATATGGCTACACCTTC
-	TRBV5-1	TRBJ1-3	16	-	CASSRGAQGTGNTIYF	TGCGCCAGCAGCCGTGGGGCACAGGGAACTGGAAACACCATATATTTT
-	TRBV18	TRBJ1-2	13	TRBD1	CASSPDRGNGYTF	TGTGCCAGCTCACCGGACAGGGGGAATGGCTACACCTTC
-	TRBV7-9	TRBJ2-2	15	TRBD2	CASSSIAGPRGELFF	TGTGCCAGCAGCTCCATAGCGGGACCACGCGGGGAGCTGTTTTTT
-	TRBV27	TRBJ2-7	15	TRBD1	CASSLTGASSYEQYF	TGTGCCAGCAGCTTGACAGGGGCGAGCTCCTACGAGCAGTACTTC